The 25 T cell receptor beta chains below come from one sample, sequenced in a study of blood T cells in healthy people across ages. A second PCR of about 6 to 12 cycles used a sample-barcoded 5' primer and a J-beta primer mix. TCRdb analysed the 5' RACE reads with MiXCR anew, one entry per CDR3 protein. Here the sample spans roughly 860,000 distinct CDR3 sequences, around 68% being singletons. What was sequenced was blood. The receptor set was obtained from a man aged 25-45 years in good health.

This clonotype turned up a few times. V usage is TRBV24-1 and J usage is TRBJ2-1; TRBD2 matches 14 bases. CDR1 and CDR2 from the germline V gene are KGHDR and SFDVKD. V dropped 4 bases and J dropped 1; count of bases not matched to a gene: 11. CDR3 length: 20 residues. CDR3 sequence (DNA): TGTGCCACCAGTGACCCTACGACTAGCGGGGGGGCTGAATCCTACAATGAGCAGTTCTTC. Translating gives CATSDPTTSGGAESYNEQFF.

The J gene is TRBJ2-5, the V gene TRBV6-5; D gene unclear. Germline CDR1 MNHEY, CDR2 SVGAGI. The V end was cut by 4 bases, the J end by 4 bases, with 10 bases between. This CDR3 is built from 13 residues. The CDR3 loop is CASSSDLLETQYF. The CDR3 region has the DNA TGTGCCAGCAGTTCCGACCTATTAGAGACCCAGTACTTC.

The chain recombines TRBV5-1 with TRBJ2-1; no definite D call. The closer fit of TRBJ2-7 to the DNA end suggests the J call may be wrong. The CDR3 is made up of 14 amino acids. In germline, CDR1 is SGHRS, CDR2 YFSETQ. The CDR3 bases are TGCGCCAGCAGCTTGCCCGGGCCCTACAATGAGCAGTACTTC. It translates to CASSLPGPYNEQYF.

The J gene is TRBJ2-7, the V gene TRBV20-1; D is tentatively TRBD1 or TRBD2 (5 bases each). Trimming shortened V by 3 bases and J by 2 bases, and 14 bases separated the two germline ends. The CDR3 sequence is 14 residues long. Germline-derived CDR1 and CDR2 are DFQATT and SNEGSKA (reference sequence). CDR3 sequence: CSARAPGPPYEQYF. CDR3 DNA sequence: TGCAGTGCTAGGGCCCCGGGGCCTCCCTACGAGCAGTACTTC.

There are a few counts of this clonotype. The chain is built from TRBV11-3 and TRBJ2-3; D may be TRBD2 (7 bases). Between the trimmed V and J ends, which lost 1 base and 2 bases, there was a span of 10 bases. The CDR3 is 15 amino acids. The germline V gene encodes CDR1 SGHNT and CDR2 YENEEA. The CDR3 sequence: CASSLGGGITDTQYF. DNA of the CDR3: TGTGCCAGCAGCTTAGGGGGGGGCATCACAGATACGCAGTATTTT.

The chain carries TRBV20-1 and TRBJ2-3; D might be TRBD2 (5 bases). Germline values: CDR1 DFQATT, CDR2 SNEGSKA (reference sequence). V was pared by 6 bases and J by 2 bases, with 12 bases between. The CDR3 covers 13 residues. The DNA for the CDR3 is TGCAGTGCAAACGGGGTCGTCACAGATACGCAGTATTTT. Its protein product is CSANGVVTDTQYF.

V usage is TRBV18 and J usage is TRBJ1-6; TRBD1 agrees at 7 bases. Germline CDR1 and CDR2: KGHSH and LQKENI. The CDR3 sequence is 14 residues long. V trimming: 5 bases; J trimming: 6 bases; junction bases outside the gene matches: 4. The CDR3 nucleotides read TGTGCCAGCTCAGGGACAGCTGGTAATTCACCCCTCCACTTT. Amino acids: CASSGTAGNSPLHF. Complete variable domain (other parts from reference TRBV18 and TRBJ1-6): NAGVMQNPRHLVRRRGQEARLRCSPMKGHSHVYWYRQLPEEGLKFMVYLQKENIIDESGMPKERFSAEFPKEGPSILRIQQVVRGDSAAYFCASSGTAGNSPLHFGNGTRLTVT.

This chain uses TRBV4-3 with TRBJ1-5; D not certain. This CDR3 comprises 14 residues. In germline, CDR1 is LGHNA, CDR2 YSLEER. V lost 0 bases and J lost 5, with 8 bases in between. The CDR3 protein is CASSQDSGYQPQHF. The CDR3 DNA follows: TGCGCCAGCAGCCAAGATTCGGGCTATCAGCCCCAGCATTTT.

CDR3 in amino acids: CASSYGGTGGEWYQETQYF. CDR3 bases: TGTGCCAGCAGTTATGGAGGGACGGGGGGCGAATGGTACCAAGAGACCCAGTACTTC. This chain connects TRBV6-2 or TRBV6-3 to TRBJ2-5; tentatively, D is TRBD2 (7 bases). Germline lookup yields CDR1 MNHEY and CDR2 SVGEGT. V lost 3 bases and J 0 bases, leaving 23 bases between the germline ends. CDR3 length: 19 residues.

On this clonotype itself: The junction departs from the called germline gene at one end, perhaps through a read error. This chain joins TRBV4-3 and TRBJ2-3, with D uncertain. This CDR3 comprises 13 residues. Germline V lookup: CDR1 LGHNA, CDR2 YSLEER. The CDR3 coding sequence is TGTGCCAGCAGCCAAGTCGTAACAGATACGCAGTATTTT. This encodes CASSQVVTDTQYF.

J is TRBJ2-3 and V is TRBV7-3; D may be TRBD2 (5 bases). CDR3 length: 12 residues. The germline V gene has CDR1 SGHTA and CDR2 FQGTGA. V was clipped by 5 bases and J by 6 bases, with 9 bases between them. The CDR3 spells CASSQQRDTQYF. The DNA for the CDR3 is TGTGCCAGCAGCCAGCAGCGGGATACGCAGTATTTT.

The V gene is TRBV9, the J gene TRBJ2-7; 9 nucleotides match TRBD2. Germline V CDR1 and CDR2: SGDLS, YYNGEE. The ends lost 4 bases at V and 0 bases at J; junction bases unmatched: 2. The CDR3 has 14 residues. In nucleotides, the CDR3 is TGTGCCAGCAGCAATAGCGGGGGCTCCTACGAGCAGTACTTC. Translated: CASSNSGGSYEQYF.

J is TRBJ2-7 and V is TRBV9, with D hard to call. The end of the DNA fits TRBJ2-5 better, so the J call may be wrong. Germline values: CDR1 SGDLS, CDR2 YYNGEE. This CDR3 has 14 amino acids. DNA for the CDR3: TGTGCCAGCAGCGCCGGTTCGGGCGGAGAGACCCAGTACTTC. Translated, it gives CASSAGSGGETQYF.

The V and J genes are TRBV6-6 and TRBJ2-7, with D maybe TRBD1 (6 bases). The DNA end favors TRBJ2-5, so the J call may be wrong. The CDR3 sequence is 13 residues long. Germline CDR1 and CDR2: MNHNY and SVGAGI (reference sequence). CDR3 DNA: TGTGCCAGCAGAAAGGGGCAGGGGGAGACCCAGTACTTC. Translating gives CASRKGQGETQYF.

This clonotype was counted only a few times. The rearrangement joins TRBV9 to TRBJ1-6; D is unresolved. Trimming stripped 2 bases from V and 0 bases from J, with 9 bases between. The CDR3 is 16 amino acids. Looked up from germline, CDR1 is SGDLS and CDR2 is YYNGEE. For the CDR3, the DNA is TGTGCCAGCAGCGTGGGCCCGAGCTCCTATAATTCACCCCTCCACTTT. Its protein is CASSVGPSSYNSPLHF.

This chain joins TRBV9 and TRBJ2-6; D remains unclear. Deletions cut 3 bases from V and 0 bases from J, with 10 bases between. The CDR3 runs 16 residues. The germline gives CDR1 SGDLS, CDR2 YYNGEE. The CDR3 sequence is CASSALSSSGANVLTF. The CDR3 DNA reads as TGTGCCAGCAGCGCATTGTCTAGCTCTGGGGCCAACGTCCTGACTTTC.

The table lists this clonotype with a count of one. The chain is built from TRBV9 and TRBJ2-5; TRBD2 agrees at 9 bases. V was pared by 3 bases and J by 4 bases, with 10 bases of the junction left unmatched. The length of the CDR3 is 16 residues. The germline V gene encodes CDR1 SGDLS and CDR2 YYNGEE. The CDR3 sequence: CASSAGNEGLAETQYF. As DNA, the CDR3 is TGTGCCAGCAGCGCAGGGAACGAGGGACTAGCAGAGACCCAGTACTTC.

The rearrangement joins TRBV7-2 to TRBJ2-1; tentative D call: TRBD1 (5 bases). This CDR3 comprises 15 residues. Germline assignment: CDR1 SGHTA and CDR2 FQGNSA. Trimming left V 3 bases short and J 5 bases short, with 14 bases between. Written as DNA, the CDR3 is TGTGCCAGCAGCTTCGAAGGACAAACCAACAATGAGCAGTTCTTC. It specifies CASSFEGQTNNEQFF.

V and J are TRBV10-3 and TRBJ2-4; weak D call: TRBD1 (5 bases). The J call may be incorrect, as the DNA end agrees better with TRBJ2-5. This CDR3 region has 13 residues. In germline, CDR1 is ENHRY, CDR2 SYGVKD. CDR3 sequence reads: CAISGAGSGTQYF. The CDR3 bases are TGTGCCATCAGTGGGGCAGGGTCAGGGACCCAGTACTTC.

A few counts support this clonotype. The CDR3 bases are TGCAGCGTTGCCAGGGGGACCCAAGAGACCCAGTACTTC. Translation: CSVARGTQETQYF. This sequence joins TRBV29-1 and TRBJ2-5, with 7 bases identical to TRBD1. Germline trimming cut 4 bases from V and 1 base from J; bases unmatched to any gene: 3. The V gene's germline CDR1 is SQVTM and CDR2 ANQGSEA. The CDR3 sequence is 13 residues long.

This clonotype was recorded only once. The junction does not match germline at one end; this may be a read error. V usage is TRBV4-3 and J usage is TRBJ1-2; D is undetermined. This CDR3 is built from 16 residues. CDR1 and CDR2 from the germline V gene are LGHNA and YSLEER. CDR3 sequence: CAGSHVLGNRLEGYTF. The CDR3 region has the DNA TGCGCCGGCAGCCACGTCTTGGGCAATAGGCTAGAGGGCTACACCTTC.

The chain couples TRBV2 to TRBJ1-5; D is undetermined. CDR1 SNHLY and CDR2 FYNNEI come from the germline V gene. Trimming left V 6 bases short and J 8 bases short, with 8 bases between. The CDR3 covers 11 residues. The CDR3 nucleotides read TGTGCCAGCAGGGTAACGGAGCCCCAGCATTTT. Amino acids: CASRVTEPQHF.

This chain links TRBV28 with TRBJ2-5; D gene uncertain. Looked up from germline, CDR1 is MDHEN and CDR2 is SYDVKM. This CDR3 region has 9 residues. Trimming removed 6 bases at V and 11 bases at J, with 7 bases between. Written as DNA, the CDR3 is TGTGCCAGCAGACTAAATCAGTACTTC. This sequence encodes CASRLNQYF.

The chain couples TRBV29-1 to TRBJ2-5, with 8 bases aligning to TRBD2. Germline lookup yields CDR1 SQVTM and CDR2 ANQGSEA. The J segment lost 2 bases and the V segment lost 6 bases, leaving 14 bases of the junction unmatched. The CDR3 is 16 amino acids. DNA of the CDR3: TGCAGCGTCACCTGGAGGCGGGGGGCCCTACAAGAGACCCAGTACTTC. Protein: CSVTWRRGALQETQYF.

This clonotype appeared a few times. The junction differs from germline at one of its ends, possibly a read error. The chain combines TRBV5-6 with TRBJ2-7; D might be TRBD1 (6 bases). This CDR3 contains 12 residues. Germline assignment: CDR1 SGHDT and CDR2 YYEEEE. The CDR3 protein is CAGSLGAYEQYF. CDR3 nucleotide sequence: TGTGCCGGCAGCTTGGGGGCTTACGAGCAGTACTTC.